The 32 T cell receptor beta chains below were found in one sample sequenced in a study of shared clonotypes between healthy human individuals. Clones were sequenced by immunoSEQ multiplex PCR, and TCRdb holds only the in-frame ones, with some missing. The sample records some 580,000 clones, about 97% being singletons. The sequencing sample was made of naive CD4+ T cells sorted from blood. Stated subset: CD45RA+ positively selected. Source of these receptors: a woman aged 25-40 years in good health.

The rearrangement joins TRBV28 to TRBJ1-2; no firm D call. Germline assignment: CDR1 MDHEN and CDR2 SYDVKM. The CDR3 loop spans 11 amino acids. The V end was cut by 6 bases, the J end by 5 bases, with 7 bases between. The CDR3 protein is CASRQGYGYTF. The DNA for the CDR3 is TGTGCCAGCAGGCAAGGGTATGGCTACACCTTC.

The rearrangement joins TRBV5-1 to TRBJ2-3, with 9 nucleotides matching TRBD2. With V trimmed by 4 bases and J by 2 bases, 11 bases remained unmatched. The CDR3 spans 17 residues. Germline CDR1 SGHRS, CDR2 YFSETQ. The CDR3 sequence is CASSPTPTSGYTDTQYF. Written as DNA, the CDR3 is TGCGCCAGCAGCCCTACACCGACTAGCGGATACACAGATACGCAGTATTTT. The whole variable domain, remainder taken from reference TRBV5-1 and TRBJ2-3, is KAGVTQTPRYLIKTRGQQVTLSCSPISGHRSVSWYQQTPGQGLQFLFEYFSETQRNKGNFPGRFSGRQFSNSRSEMNVSTLELGDSALYLCASSPTPTSGYTDTQYFGPGTRLTVL.

This clone was counted a single time. V and J are TRBV15 and TRBJ1-5, with unresolved D. The germline V and J ends were trimmed by 0 bases and 7 bases, with 13 bases remaining between them. Per germline, CDR1 LNHNV and CDR2 YYDKDF (reference sequence). The CDR3 extends over 15 amino acids. The chain's CDR3 is CATSRERGGLQPQHF. The CDR3 nucleotides read TGTGCCACCAGCAGAGAGCGGGGAGGGTTACAGCCCCAGCATTTT.

The gene calls are TRBV5-4 and TRBJ2-2; D not certain. The CDR3 runs 16 residues. V was cut by 1 base and J by 1 base, with 11 bases left in between. Germline CDR1 is SGHNT and CDR2 is YYREEE (reference sequence). For the CDR3, the DNA is TGTGCCAGCAGCTTGCGGGCAGCCCAGAACACCGGGGAGCTGTTTTTT. Translating gives CASSLRAAQNTGELFF.

The chain recombines TRBV28 with TRBJ2-2; 9 bases are a match to TRBD1. Germline CDR1 is MDHEN and CDR2 is SYDVKM. The V segment lost 5 bases and the J segment 5 bases; nucleotides outside the gene matches: 9. The CDR3 has 16 amino acids. The CDR3: CASSNPGTGYTGELFF. The CDR3 nucleotides read TGTGCCAGCAGTAACCCCGGGACAGGGTATACCGGGGAGCTGTTTTTT.

The J gene is TRBJ1-5, the V gene TRBV28; 7 bases map to TRBD1. Germline-derived CDR1 and CDR2 are MDHEN and SYDVKM. The V gene end was trimmed by 2 bases and the J gene end by 2 bases; junction bases not matched to a gene: 9. The CDR3 length is 17 residues. The CDR3 nucleotides read TGTGCCAGCAGTTTAAGTAGTAGGGGGCTGGGCAATCAGCCCCAGCATTTT. Its protein is CASSLSSRGLGNQPQHF.

The genes are TRBV18 and TRBJ2-3; maybe TRBD2 (5 bases). The length of the CDR3 is 13 residues. Germline loops: CDR1 KGHSH, CDR2 LQKENI. Trimming took off 3 bases at V and 2 bases at J, with 6 bases between the two ends. The CDR3 protein is CASSPDFTDTQYF. The CDR3 DNA reads TGTGCCAGCTCACCGGACTTCACAGATACGCAGTATTTT.

The rearrangement uses TRBV5-1 and TRBJ2-7, with TRBD1 as a possible D gene (8 bases). Germline V gene lookup returns CDR1 SGHRS and CDR2 YFSETQ. CDR3 size: 17 residues. The V gene lost 4 bases and the J gene lost 7 bases, with 27 bases spanning the gap. CDR3 amino acids: CASSQRDRGGPRREQYF. The CDR3 DNA is TGCGCCAGCAGCCAAAGAGACAGGGGAGGGCCTCGGAGGGAGCAGTACTTC.

This chain connects TRBV15 to TRBJ2-1; D is unresolved. The CDR3 consists of 13 residues. Germline CDR1 and CDR2: LNHNV and YYDKDF (reference sequence). Trimming shortened V by 3 bases and J by 12 bases, and 15 bases separated the two germline ends. CDR3 in amino acids: CATSRPTQEVQFF. The CDR3 DNA sequence: TGTGCCACCAGCAGGCCCACTCAAGAAGTGCAGTTCTTC.

Only one count was recorded for this clone. This chain joins TRBV5-1 and TRBJ2-7; D remains ambiguous. V gave up 4 bases and J gave up 3 bases, with 17 bases separating them. Germline loops: CDR1 SGHRS, CDR2 YFSETQ. This CDR3 is 15 amino acids long. CDR3 DNA sequence: TGCGCCAGCAGCCTGGAATTACAGAGCCTCTACGAGCAGTACTTC. Translated: CASSLELQSLYEQYF.

This clone was detected once. This chain joins TRBV2 and TRBJ2-5; 9 positions agree with TRBD1. Per the germline V gene, CDR1 is SNHLY and CDR2 is FYNNEI. There are 16 residues in the CDR3. V lost 6 bases to trimming and J lost 2 bases; unmatched junction nucleotides: 10. The CDR3 loop is CASRHHRGLEQETQYF. DNA of the CDR3: TGTGCCAGCAGACACCACAGGGGGCTTGAACAAGAGACCCAGTACTTC.

This chain connects TRBV4-1 to TRBJ2-3; 7 bases match TRBD2. The CDR3 consists of 16 residues. Trimming at V came to 4 bases and at J to 2 bases, leaving 9 bases not matched to a gene. Germline CDR1 reads MGHRA; CDR2 reads YSYEKL. CDR3 bases: TGCGCCAGCAGCCTCCGTCAGAGCGGGAACACAGATACGCAGTATTTT. Protein sequence: CASSLRQSGNTDTQYF.

This clone was seen a few times. This chain joins TRBV6-5 and TRBJ2-7, with 9 bases aligning to TRBD1. The CDR3 is 15 residues long. V gave up 2 bases and J gave up 6 bases; unmatched junction bases: 8. Germline V gene data show CDR1 as MNHEY and CDR2 as SVGAGI. CDR3 residues: CASSYRGQGRIEQYF. CDR3 in DNA: TGTGCCAGCAGTTACCGCGGACAGGGGAGGATCGAGCAGTACTTC.

There are a few counts of this clone. The rearrangement links TRBV5-1 to TRBJ2-1, with D perhaps TRBD2 (6 bases). Trimming took 4 bases from V and 6 from J, leaving 8 bases between them. This CDR3 region has 12 residues. Germline values: CDR1 SGHRS, CDR2 YFSETQ. The CDR3 DNA is TGCGCCAGCAGCCAGACTAGCAATGAGCAGTTCTTC. It yields the protein CASSQTSNEQFF.

The V gene is TRBV7-9, the J gene TRBJ2-7; no clear D gene. The V end lost 5 bases, the J end lost 5 bases, and 7 bases lay between the germline ends. The germline V gene encodes CDR1 SEHNR and CDR2 FQNEAQ (reference sequence). There are 11 residues in the CDR3. This CDR3 reads CASSPLDEQYF. CDR3 sequence (DNA): TGTGCCAGCAGCCCCCTCGACGAGCAGTACTTC.

The chain employs TRBV29-1 and TRBJ2-6; D call uncertain. The V end was cut by 4 bases, the J end by 1 base, with 8 bases between. The V gene's germline CDR1 is SQVTM and CDR2 ANQGSEA. The CDR3 covers 14 residues. CDR3: CSVGKDSGANVLTF. DNA for the CDR3: TGCAGCGTTGGCAAGGATTCTGGGGCCAACGTCCTGACTTTC.

The V and J genes are TRBV29-1 and TRBJ1-1, with a weak D call TRBD1 (5 bases). The CDR3 extends over 13 amino acids. Germline assignment: CDR1 SQVTM and CDR2 ANQGSEA. Trimming removed 4 bases from V and 4 bases from J, with 13 bases in between. The CDR3 region is CSVGNQGLTEAFF. CDR3 in DNA: TGCAGCGTTGGAAATCAGGGTCTCACTGAAGCTTTCTTT.

The chain uses TRBV21-1 and TRBJ2-7; the table's D call TRBD2 went unverified against the DNA. TRBV21-1 is a pseudogene locus. The CDR3 loop spans 13 amino acids. The CDR3 here is CASSKGGRDEQYF. CDR3 bases: TGTGCCAGCAGCAAAGGGGGGAGGGACGAGCAGTACTTC.

The chain couples TRBV25-1 to TRBJ2-7; 7 bases agree with TRBD1. The CDR3 is 16 residues long. The junction had 11 bases not matched to a gene; V was cut back by 4 bases and J by 2 bases. Germline values: CDR1 MGHDK, CDR2 SYGVNS. CDR3 loop: CASSVTSGTVPYEQYF. Here the CDR3 DNA reads TGTGCCAGCAGTGTTACCTCCGGGACAGTTCCCTACGAGCAGTACTTC.

The CDR3 DNA is TGTGCCAGCAGGGCACAGAAGATGAACACTGAAGCTTTCTTT. Protein product: CASRAQKMNTEAFF. V gene TRBV7-9 combines with J gene TRBJ1-1; D ambiguous. Germline V gene lookup returns CDR1 SEHNR and CDR2 FQNEAQ (reference sequence). The V end was cut by 6 bases, the J end by 0 bases, with 11 bases between. CDR3 length: 14 residues.

The V call is TRBV7-9, the J call TRBJ2-5; weak D call: TRBD1 (5 bases). In germline, CDR1 is SEHNR, CDR2 FQNEAQ (reference sequence). The CDR3 spans 15 residues. Trimming stripped 6 bases from V and 0 bases from J, with 14 bases between. The CDR3 reads CASRPSGAYQETQYF. For the CDR3, the DNA is TGTGCCAGCAGGCCCAGTGGGGCGTACCAAGAGACCCAGTACTTC.

V is TRBV10-3 and J is TRBJ1-2; 11 bases are a match to TRBD1. This CDR3 comprises 16 residues. In germline, CDR1 is ENHRY, CDR2 SYGVKD. Trimming cost V 6 bases and J 5 bases; bases outside gene matches: 11. The CDR3 DNA is TGTGCCATCAGCCGGGACAGGGGGAGAGTAGGGTATGGCTACACCTTC. Protein: CAISRDRGRVGYGYTF.

The rearrangement joins TRBV5-1 to TRBJ1-4, with 9 bases matching TRBD1. V lost 1 base and J lost 8; bases outside the gene matches: 12. Germline loops: CDR1 SGHRS, CDR2 YFSETQ. CDR3 length: 17 amino acids. The CDR3 here is CASSLPGQGGPKEKLFF. The CDR3 DNA follows: TGCGCCAGCAGCTTGCCGGGACAGGGAGGACCCAAGGAAAAACTGTTTTTT.

This chain uses TRBV4-1 with TRBJ2-1; D gene unclear. The germline CDR1 and CDR2 sequences are MGHRA and YSYEKL. There are 17 residues in the CDR3. V lost 2 bases and J 0 bases, leaving 14 bases between the germline ends. The CDR3 DNA follows: TGCGCCAGCAGCCAAACCCGCAGGAAGAGCTCCTACAATGAGCAGTTCTTC. Residues: CASSQTRRKSSYNEQFF.

The CDR3 loop is CASSSGDYNEQFF. For the CDR3, the DNA is TGTGCCAGCAGCTCCGGAGACTACAATGAGCAGTTCTTC. The chain combines TRBV11-3 with TRBJ2-1; D is unresolved. V lost 4 bases to trimming and J lost 3 bases, with 7 bases between them. CDR3 length equals 13 residues. The germline V gene encodes CDR1 SGHNT and CDR2 YENEEA.

The genes are TRBV2 and TRBJ2-3; 15 nucleotides agree with TRBD2. This CDR3 has 17 residues. Germline lookup yields CDR1 SNHLY and CDR2 FYNNEI. V lost 6 bases and J lost 4; bases outside the gene matches: 8. CDR3 nucleotides: TGTGCCAGCAGCCGGACTAGCGGGAGGGCCCGTGCAGATACGCAGTATTTT. Protein sequence: CASSRTSGRARADTQYF.

The rearrangement joins TRBV6-6 to TRBJ2-7; D might be TRBD1 or TRBD2, each matching 5 bases. Germline loops: CDR1 MNHNY, CDR2 SVGAGI (reference sequence). This CDR3 is 15 amino acids long. With 2 bases removed from V and 5 bases from J, the gap between germline ends came to 16 bases. The DNA of the CDR3 is TGTGCCAGCAGTTACCCCGGGATAGGGACCAACGAGCAGTACTTC. Translation: CASSYPGIGTNEQYF.

The V call is TRBV5-1, the J call TRBJ1-1; no firm D call. Germline CDR1 and CDR2: SGHRS and YFSETQ. Trimming shortened V by 7 bases and J by 12 bases, and 19 bases separated the two germline ends. The CDR3 is 12 residues long. The CDR3 region is CASGPDPAVTFF. As DNA, the CDR3 is TGCGCCAGCGGCCCCGACCCGGCGGTCACTTTCTTT.

The chain carries TRBV27 and TRBJ2-7, with D hard to call. Trimming left V 2 bases short and J 2 bases short, with 10 bases between. Per germline, CDR1 MNHEY and CDR2 SMNVEV (reference sequence). The CDR3 is made up of 14 amino acids. CDR3 sequence reads: CASSLGLATYEQYF. CDR3 nucleotides: TGTGCCAGCAGTTTAGGGTTAGCAACCTACGAGCAGTACTTC.

This clone was recorded only once. V and J are TRBV5-6 and TRBJ1-1; D uncertain. The CDR3 spans 14 residues. The V gene lost 1 base and the J gene lost 5 bases, with 12 bases spanning the gap. The V gene's germline CDR1 is SGHDT and CDR2 YYEEEE. DNA for the CDR3: TGTGCCAGCAGCTTGCGGCAGATCGGGACTGAAGCTTTCTTT. It is translated as CASSLRQIGTEAFF.

This sequence joins TRBV28 and TRBJ2-1, with TRBD1 as a possible D gene (5 bases). Looked up from germline, CDR1 is MDHEN and CDR2 is SYDVKM. The CDR3 runs 14 residues. The V and J ends lost 8 bases and 4 bases respectively, with 15 bases between them. The CDR3 reads CASSQGWAYNEQFF. Here the CDR3 DNA reads TGTGCCAGCTCGCAGGGATGGGCATACAATGAGCAGTTCTTC.

The rearrangement uses TRBV2 and TRBJ1-2, with 8 bases that match TRBD1. Losses at the gene ends were 5 bases for V and 6 bases for J; bases not matched to a gene: 8. The CDR3 covers 14 residues. Germline CDR1 is SNHLY and CDR2 is FYNNEI. The CDR3, as DNA: TGTGCCAGCAGTATAGACAGGGGAAGGGATGGCTACACCTTC. It is translated as CASSIDRGRDGYTF.